These 28 T cell receptor beta chains were all obtained from the same sample, sequenced in a study of T cells after yellow fever vaccination. TCRdb used MiXCR to reprocess the 5' RACE reads, holding one entry per CDR3 protein. Of hundreds of thousands of distinct CDR3 sequences in the sample, approximately 19% are singletons; the top ten hold about 18%. The sequencing here drew on PBMCs, taken before the yellow fever booster vaccination. Receptors originate from a man aged 18-30 years who received the YFV17D yellow fever vaccine.

The rearrangement links TRBV24-1 to TRBJ2-1; D may be TRBD1 or TRBD2 (5 bases each). Germline V gene data show CDR1 as KGHDR and CDR2 as SFDVKD. There are 13 residues in the CDR3. Deletions cut 5 bases from V and 10 bases from J, with 14 bases between. CDR3 in DNA: TGTGCCACCAGTGGGGGGTCAAAATTCGAGCAGTTCTTC. It is translated as CATSGGSKFEQFF.

The rearrangement uses TRBV5-4 and TRBJ2-7, with D unresolved. The CDR3 loop spans 13 amino acids. Germline V gene data show CDR1 as SGHNT and CDR2 as YYREEE (reference sequence). Trimming cost V 0 bases and J 3 bases, with 7 bases left between them. This chain's CDR3 is CASSLVGDYEQYF. DNA for the CDR3: TGTGCCAGCAGCTTGGTTGGGGACTACGAGCAGTACTTC.

V is TRBV4-3 and J is TRBJ2-5, with 11 bases that match TRBD2. CDR3 length equals 19 residues. Trimming took 4 bases from V and 1 from J; bases not matched to a gene: 14. In germline, CDR1 is LGHNA, CDR2 YSLEER. CDR3 bases: TGCGCCAGCAGCCCACCCGGAGCGGGGCTAGCGGGGGGCCAAGAGACCCAGTACTTC. As protein: CASSPPGAGLAGGQETQYF.

The V gene is TRBV12-3 or TRBV12-4, the J gene TRBJ2-7, with TRBD1 matching 10 bases. The CDR3 is 15 residues long. V dropped 8 bases and J dropped 2; count of bases not matched to a gene: 9. CDR3 nucleotides: TGTGCCAGCGTAAAAGGGGGGACAGGGGCCTACGAGCAGTACTTC. It is translated as CASVKGGTGAYEQYF.

J is TRBJ2-3 and V is TRBV5-6; 8 nucleotides agree with TRBD2. The germline gives CDR1 SGHDT, CDR2 YYEEEE. The CDR3 consists of 17 residues. Unmatched junction bases numbered 13, after V lost 1 base and J lost 6 bases. CDR3 in DNA: TGTGCCAGCAGCTTGCAGCGGGGGCCCGAAAATCCCGATACGCAGTATTTT. This translates into CASSLQRGPENPDTQYF. The entire variable domain, with the rest obtained from reference TRBV5-6 and TRBJ2-3, is as follows: DAGVTQSPTHLIKTRGQQVTLRCSPKSGHDTVSWYQQALGQGPQFIFQYYEEEERQRGNFPDRFSGHQFPNYSSELNVNALLLGDSALYLCASSLQRGPENPDTQYFGPGTRLTVL.

The CDR3 DNA sequence: TGTGCCAGCTGCCCGAGGGGGACAGCGTCTCCAGATACGCAGTATTTT. Its translation is CASCPRGTASPDTQYF. The chain carries TRBV27 and TRBJ2-3, with 7 bases lining up with TRBD1. CDR3 length: 16 residues. Germline V lookup: CDR1 MNHEY, CDR2 SMNVEV (reference sequence). V trimming: 8 bases; J trimming: 4 bases; junction bases outside the gene matches: 15.

This clonotype came up a few times. The V call is TRBV6-5, the J call TRBJ2-2, with D possibly being TRBD2 (7 bases). This CDR3 contains 15 residues. V was clipped by 4 bases and J by 7 bases, with 16 bases between them. CDR1 MNHEY and CDR2 SVGAGI come from the germline V gene. CDR3 coding DNA: TGTGCCAGCAGTTCGAGGGGGGGCGTCGGCGGGGAGCTGTTTTTT. This translates into CASSSRGGVGGELFF.

This clonotype was observed a handful of times. V and J are TRBV15 and TRBJ2-7; D gene uncertain. Germline V CDR1 and CDR2: LNHNV, YYDKDF (reference sequence). The CDR3 length is 14 residues. V was trimmed by 0 bases and J by 2 bases, leaving 8 bases between them. The chain's CDR3 is CATSRDLTAYEQYV. DNA for the CDR3: TGTGCCACCAGCAGAGATCTTACAGCCTACGAGCAGTACGTC.

The chain recombines TRBV5-5 with TRBJ1-4, with D possibly matching TRBD1 (5 bases). This CDR3 has 14 amino acids. Germline CDR1 is SGHKS and CDR2 is YYEKEE (reference sequence). V was trimmed by 4 bases and J by 5 bases, leaving 12 bases between them. CDR3 amino acids: CASSAGTWNEKLFF. CDR3 nucleotide sequence: TGTGCCAGCAGCGCCGGGACCTGGAATGAAAAACTGTTTTTT.

The chain carries TRBV20-1 and TRBJ1-2, with D perhaps matching TRBD1 (6 bases). This CDR3 has 11 residues. Trimming removed 8 bases from V and 1 base from J, with 8 bases in between. Germline V gene data show CDR1 as DFQATT and CDR2 as SNEGSKA (reference sequence). CDR3 protein: CSSDSNYGYTF. CDR3 DNA: TGCAGTTCGGACAGTAACTATGGCTACACCTTC.

The chain joins TRBV6-2 or TRBV6-3 to TRBJ2-5; TRBD2 agrees at 9 bases. CDR1 is MNHEY and CDR2 is SVGEGT in the germline V gene. V was clipped by 2 bases and J by 4 bases; unmatched bases: 2. CDR3 length: 14 residues. The CDR3 here is CASSYGGGVETQYF. CDR3 DNA sequence: TGTGCCAGCAGTTACGGCGGGGGGGTAGAGACCCAGTACTTC.

This clonotype was recorded a few times. The chain is built from TRBV4-3 and TRBJ1-5; no reliable D call. Trimming removed 0 bases from V and 7 bases from J, with 13 bases in between. Germline values: CDR1 LGHNA, CDR2 YSLEER. CDR3 size: 15 residues. CDR3 DNA: TGCGCCAGCAGCCAAGATAGTGGAACGGGGCAGCCCCAGCATTTT. Amino acids: CASSQDSGTGQPQHF.

The table lists this clonotype with a few counts. V and J are TRBV4-3 and TRBJ2-1; D is undetermined. Trimming pared 1 base from V and 4 bases from J, leaving 14 bases between. The CDR3 spans 16 residues. CDR1 and CDR2 (germline): LGHNA, YSLEER. The CDR3 DNA reads TGCGCCAGCAGCCAAGGTACGACCCAGGCGTACAATGAGCAGTTCTTC. Translating it yields CASSQGTTQAYNEQFF.

This clonotype was seen a handful of times. The V gene is TRBV12-3 or TRBV12-4, the J gene TRBJ2-3; D gene unclear. V was clipped by 4 bases and J by 2 bases, with 4 bases between them. The CDR3 sequence is 12 residues long. The CDR3 protein is CASSWNTDTQYF. In DNA form, the CDR3 reads TGTGCCAGCAGTTGGAACACAGATACGCAGTATTTT.

This clonotype is a singleton in its sample. The gene calls are TRBV7-9 and TRBJ2-1; 8 bases map to TRBD1. Germline V gives CDR1 SEHNR, CDR2 FQNEAQ (reference sequence). The CDR3 spans 14 residues. J was trimmed by 5 bases and V by 6 bases; bases with no gene match: 6. CDR3 amino acids: CASRKTGADNEQFF. In DNA form, the CDR3 reads TGTGCCAGCAGGAAGACAGGGGCGGACAATGAGCAGTTCTTC.

The V and J genes are TRBV3-1 and TRBJ2-5, with 7 bases lining up with TRBD2. Losses at the gene ends were 4 bases for V and 4 bases for J; bases not matched to a gene: 6. The V gene's germline CDR1 is LGHDT and CDR2 YNNKEL (reference sequence). This CDR3 contains 14 residues. In nucleotides, the CDR3 is TGTGCCAGCAGCCTAACTAGCGAGGGAGAGACCCAGTACTTC. This encodes CASSLTSEGETQYF.

The rearrangement links TRBV9 to TRBJ2-7; 7 positions match TRBD1. CDR3 length: 14 residues. The junction had 11 bases not matched to a gene; V was cut back by 2 bases and J by 9 bases. Germline V gene data show CDR1 as SGDLS and CDR2 as YYNGEE. The CDR3 DNA reads TGTGCCAGCAGCGTCGACAGGGATCCATGGTGGCAGTACTTC. This gives the protein CASSVDRDPWWQYF.

This clonotype was counted at least ten times. This chain links TRBV12-3 or TRBV12-4 with TRBJ1-6; D gene uncertain. The germline V and J ends were trimmed by 2 bases and 7 bases, with 0 bases remaining between them. The length of the CDR3 is 11 residues. In DNA form, the CDR3 reads TGTGCCAGCAGTTTAAATTCACCCCTCCACTTT. It codes for CASSLNSPLHF.

This clonotype was seen a handful of times. The chain links TRBV6-5 to TRBJ2-3; D may match TRBD1 or TRBD2 (5 bases each). Germline V CDR1 and CDR2: MNHEY, SVGAGI. CDR3 length: 15 amino acids. Trimming stripped 0 bases from V and 5 bases from J, with 12 bases between. The CDR3 loop reads CASSYSPGAGDTQYF. The CDR3 nucleotides are TGTGCCAGCAGTTACTCCCCCGGGGCGGGAGATACGCAGTATTTT.

This clonotype showed up just a few times. The chain joins TRBV9 to TRBJ1-2; no clear D gene. The germline CDR1 and CDR2 sequences are SGDLS and YYNGEE. The CDR3 has 14 amino acids. Trimming cost V 4 bases and J 4 bases, with 14 bases left between them. CDR3 sequence: CASSPPGDAYGYTF. The CDR3 DNA sequence: TGTGCCAGCAGCCCTCCCGGGGATGCCTATGGCTACACCTTC.

The chain employs TRBV6-1 and TRBJ2-3; 11 nucleotides line up with TRBD2. J gave up 1 base and V 1 base, and 7 bases lay outside the gene matches. CDR3 length: 18 amino acids. Germline V gene lookup returns CDR1 MNHNS and CDR2 SASEGT. Written as DNA, the CDR3 is TGTGCCAGCAGTGAAGGCCCGCTAGCGGGGGGCGGCACAGATACGCAGTATTTT. This translates into CASSEGPLAGGGTDTQYF.

The V call is TRBV7-9, the J call TRBJ2-3; possibly TRBD1 or TRBD2 for D (6 bases each). The V gene's germline CDR1 is SEHNR and CDR2 FQNEAQ (reference sequence). V was trimmed by 5 bases and J by 5 bases, leaving 20 bases between them. This CDR3 is 16 amino acids long. The CDR3 coding sequence is TGTGCCAGCAGCCCAGCCGGGGGCGTAGTACGAGATACGCAGTATTTT. Its translation: CASSPAGGVVRDTQYF.

The chain carries TRBV30 and TRBJ2-3; 9 nucleotides match TRBD2. Germline-derived CDR1 and CDR2 are GTSNPN and SVGIG (reference sequence). The CDR3 is made up of 18 amino acids. Losses at the gene ends were 0 bases for V and 3 bases for J; bases not matched to a gene: 13. The CDR3 loop reads CAWSVWPPLAGMTDTQYF. The CDR3 nucleotides are TGTGCCTGGAGTGTCTGGCCCCCGCTAGCGGGGATGACAGATACGCAGTATTTT.

The chain has TRBV5-1 and TRBJ2-1; D may be TRBD2 (6 bases). CDR1 and CDR2 (germline): SGHRS, YFSETQ. Trimming pared 3 bases from V and 8 bases from J, leaving 12 bases between. This CDR3 has 13 residues. CDR3 residues: CASSYGTGDEQFF. CDR3 DNA: TGCGCCAGCAGCTACGGGACGGGGGATGAGCAGTTCTTC.

This clonotype was detected many times. The CDR3 loop is CSALPGGGSYEQYV. Here the CDR3 DNA reads TGCAGTGCCCTTCCGGGGGGGGGGTCCTACGAGCAGTACGTC. The chain recombines TRBV20-1 with TRBJ2-7; 8 nucleotides match TRBD2. Per germline, CDR1 DFQATT and CDR2 SNEGSKA (reference sequence). The CDR3 runs to 14 residues. J lost 1 base, V lost 6 bases, and 8 bases had no gene match.

This clonotype was picked up a small number of times. The rearrangement uses TRBV9 and TRBJ2-3; TRBD2 might be the D (6 bases). CDR1 is SGDLS and CDR2 is YYNGEE in the germline V gene. The ends were cut back, 2 bases at V and 0 bases at J, with 13 bases in the middle. This CDR3 has 16 amino acids. This CDR3 is CASSVGRRESTDTQYF. The DNA of the CDR3 is TGTGCCAGCAGCGTGGGTCGGAGGGAGAGCACAGATACGCAGTATTTT.

The chain joins TRBV12-3 or TRBV12-4 to TRBJ1-2; 10 nucleotides align to TRBD1. The CDR3 runs 14 residues. V was clipped by 0 bases and J by 8 bases; unmatched bases: 3. The CDR3 reads CASSLAGTGDGYTF. The DNA for the CDR3 is TGTGCCAGCAGTTTAGCCGGGACAGGGGACGGCTACACCTTC.

The J gene is TRBJ2-3, the V gene TRBV5-1; 9 bases map to TRBD2. The V segment lost 4 bases and the J segment 2 bases; nucleotides outside the gene matches: 17. The germline V gene encodes CDR1 SGHRS and CDR2 YFSETQ. The CDR3 loop spans 19 amino acids. The CDR3 loop is CASSGWFSGGRSHTDTQYF. CDR3 nucleotide sequence: TGCGCCAGCAGCGGTTGGTTTAGCGGGGGACGTAGTCACACAGATACGCAGTATTTT.